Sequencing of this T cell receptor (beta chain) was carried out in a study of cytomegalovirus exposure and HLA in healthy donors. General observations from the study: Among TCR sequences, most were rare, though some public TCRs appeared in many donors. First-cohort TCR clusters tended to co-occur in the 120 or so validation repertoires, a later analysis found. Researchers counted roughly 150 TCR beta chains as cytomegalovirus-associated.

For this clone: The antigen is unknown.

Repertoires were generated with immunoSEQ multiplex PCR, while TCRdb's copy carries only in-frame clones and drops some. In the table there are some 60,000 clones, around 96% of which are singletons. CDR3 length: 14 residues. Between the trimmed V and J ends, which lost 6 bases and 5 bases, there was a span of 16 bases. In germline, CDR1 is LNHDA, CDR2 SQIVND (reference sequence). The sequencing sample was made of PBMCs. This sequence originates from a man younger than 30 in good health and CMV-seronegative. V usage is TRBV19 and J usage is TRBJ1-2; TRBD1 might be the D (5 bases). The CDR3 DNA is TGTGCCAGTAGCCCCTGGCAGGGCAATTATGGCTACACCTTC. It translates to CASSPWQGNYGYTF.